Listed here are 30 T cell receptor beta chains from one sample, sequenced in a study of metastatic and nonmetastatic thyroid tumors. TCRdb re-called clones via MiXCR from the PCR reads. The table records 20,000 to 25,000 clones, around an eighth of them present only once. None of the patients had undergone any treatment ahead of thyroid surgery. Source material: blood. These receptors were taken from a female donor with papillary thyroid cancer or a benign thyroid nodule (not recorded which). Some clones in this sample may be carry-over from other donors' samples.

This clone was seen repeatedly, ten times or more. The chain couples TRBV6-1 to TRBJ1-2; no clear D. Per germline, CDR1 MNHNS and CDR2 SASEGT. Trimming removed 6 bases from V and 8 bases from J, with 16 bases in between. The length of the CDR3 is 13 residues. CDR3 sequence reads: CASSQTAQGGYTF. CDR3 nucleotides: TGTGCCAGCAGCCAAACAGCCCAAGGAGGCTACACCTTC.

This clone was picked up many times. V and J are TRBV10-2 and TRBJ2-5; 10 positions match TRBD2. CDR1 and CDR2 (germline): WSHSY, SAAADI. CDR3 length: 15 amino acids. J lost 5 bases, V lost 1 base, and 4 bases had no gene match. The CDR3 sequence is CASSELAGGGETQYF. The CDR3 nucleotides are TGCGCCAGCAGTGAGTTAGCGGGAGGAGGGGAGACCCAGTACTTC.

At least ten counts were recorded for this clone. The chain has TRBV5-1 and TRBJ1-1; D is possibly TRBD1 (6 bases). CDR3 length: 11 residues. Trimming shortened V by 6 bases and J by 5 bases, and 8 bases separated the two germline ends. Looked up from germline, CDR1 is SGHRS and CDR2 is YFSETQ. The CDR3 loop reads CASTQGTEAFF. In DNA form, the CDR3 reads TGCGCCAGCACCCAGGGGACTGAAGCTTTCTTT.

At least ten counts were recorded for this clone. The CDR3 DNA reads TGTGCCAGCAGCCAAAACTCGGACAGGGGGCTCGGAGAGACCCAGTACTTC. Residues: CASSQNSDRGLGETQYF. The chain employs TRBV4-2 and TRBJ2-5, with 11 bases identical to TRBD1. Germline V lookup: CDR1 LGHNA, CDR2 YNFKEQ. This CDR3 is built from 17 residues. The junction had 9 bases not matched to a gene; V was cut back by 2 bases and J by 4 bases.

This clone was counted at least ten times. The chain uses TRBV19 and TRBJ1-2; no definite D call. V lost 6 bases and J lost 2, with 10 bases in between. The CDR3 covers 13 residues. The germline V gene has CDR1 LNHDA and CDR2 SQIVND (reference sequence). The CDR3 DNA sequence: TGTGCCAGTAGCGAAACCAGGAACTATGGCTACACCTTC. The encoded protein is CASSETRNYGYTF. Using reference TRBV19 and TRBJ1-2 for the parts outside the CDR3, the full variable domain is DGGITQSPKYLFRKEGQNVTLSCEQNLNHDAMYWYRQDPGQGLRLIYYSQIVNDFQKGDIAEGYSVSREKKESFPLTVTSAQKNPTAFYLCASSETRNYGYTFGSGTRLTVV.

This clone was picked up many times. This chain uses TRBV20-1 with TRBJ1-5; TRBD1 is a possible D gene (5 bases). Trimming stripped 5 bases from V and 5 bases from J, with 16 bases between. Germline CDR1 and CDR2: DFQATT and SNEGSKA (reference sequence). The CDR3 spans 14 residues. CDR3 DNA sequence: TGCAGTGCTCTCCCCAGGGTAGGGTATCAGCCCCAGCATTTT. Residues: CSALPRVGYQPQHF.

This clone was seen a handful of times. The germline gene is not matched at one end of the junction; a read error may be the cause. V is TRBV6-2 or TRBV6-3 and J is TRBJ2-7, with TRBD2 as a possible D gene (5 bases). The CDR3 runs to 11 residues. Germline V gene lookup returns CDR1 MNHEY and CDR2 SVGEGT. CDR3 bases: TGTGCCAGCAGTTACTTTGGGGAGCATTACTTC. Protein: CASSYFGEHYF.

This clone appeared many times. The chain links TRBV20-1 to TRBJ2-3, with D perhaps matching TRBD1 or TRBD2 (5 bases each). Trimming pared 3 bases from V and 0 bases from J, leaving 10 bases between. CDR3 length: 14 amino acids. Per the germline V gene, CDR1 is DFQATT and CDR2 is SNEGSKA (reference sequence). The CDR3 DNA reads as TGCAGTGCTAGGGGGACCGAGAGCACAGATACGCAGTATTTT. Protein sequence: CSARGTESTDTQYF.

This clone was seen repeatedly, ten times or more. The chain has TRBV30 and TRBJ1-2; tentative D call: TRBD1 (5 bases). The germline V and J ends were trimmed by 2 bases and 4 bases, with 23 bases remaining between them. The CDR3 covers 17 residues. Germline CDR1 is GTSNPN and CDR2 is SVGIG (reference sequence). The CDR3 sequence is CAWSRAELFGASYGYTF. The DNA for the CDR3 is TGTGCCTGGAGTAGAGCGGAACTATTTGGGGCGAGCTATGGCTACACCTTC.

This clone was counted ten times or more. DNA of the CDR3: TGTGCCAGCAGCTCCCGGGGGCGGGTCGGGGAGCTGTTTTTT. Residues: CASSSRGRVGELFF. The J gene is TRBJ2-2, the V gene TRBV9; tentatively, D is TRBD1 or TRBD2 (6 bases each). This CDR3 contains 14 residues. With 4 bases removed from V and 7 bases from J, the gap between germline ends came to 14 bases. Germline V gives CDR1 SGDLS, CDR2 YYNGEE.

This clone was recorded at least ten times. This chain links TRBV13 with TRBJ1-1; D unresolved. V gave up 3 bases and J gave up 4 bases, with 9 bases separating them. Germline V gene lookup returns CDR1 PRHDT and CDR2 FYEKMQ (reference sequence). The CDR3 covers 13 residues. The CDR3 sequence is CASSLDGLTEAFF. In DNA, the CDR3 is TGTGCCAGCAGCTTGGACGGCCTCACTGAAGCTTTCTTT.

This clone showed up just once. CDR3 region: CASSLRGTNSPLHF. CDR3 coding DNA: TGTGCCAGCAGCTTACGAGGGACCAATTCACCCCTCCACTTT. The V gene is TRBV7-9, the J gene TRBJ1-6; D is possibly TRBD1 (5 bases). CDR1 is SEHNR and CDR2 is FQNEAQ in the germline V gene (reference sequence). This CDR3 has 14 amino acids. The ends were cut back, 2 bases at V and 7 bases at J, with 9 bases in the middle.

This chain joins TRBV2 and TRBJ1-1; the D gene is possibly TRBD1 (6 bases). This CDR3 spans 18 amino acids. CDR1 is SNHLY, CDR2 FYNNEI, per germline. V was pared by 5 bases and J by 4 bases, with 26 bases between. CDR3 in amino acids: CASSRTGDTQSCGTEAFF. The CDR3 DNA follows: TGTGCCAGCAGTCGGACGGGGGACACTCAAAGTTGCGGCACTGAAGCTTTCTTT.

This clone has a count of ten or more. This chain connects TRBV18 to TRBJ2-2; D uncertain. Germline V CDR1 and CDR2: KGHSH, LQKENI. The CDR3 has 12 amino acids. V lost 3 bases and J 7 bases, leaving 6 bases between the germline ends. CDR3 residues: CASSPPGGELFF. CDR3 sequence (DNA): TGTGCCAGCTCACCGCCCGGCGGGGAGCTGTTTTTT.

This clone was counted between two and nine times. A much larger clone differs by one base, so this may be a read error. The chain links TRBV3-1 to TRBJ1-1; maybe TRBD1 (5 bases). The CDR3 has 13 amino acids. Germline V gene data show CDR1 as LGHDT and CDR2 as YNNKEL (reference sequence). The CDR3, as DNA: TGTACCAGCAGCCAATGGGACCTCACTGAAGCTTTCTTT. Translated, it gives CTSSQWDLTEAFF.

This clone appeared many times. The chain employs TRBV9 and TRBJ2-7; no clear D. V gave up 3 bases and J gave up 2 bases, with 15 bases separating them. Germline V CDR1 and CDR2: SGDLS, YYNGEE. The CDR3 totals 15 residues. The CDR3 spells CASSAYSDQAYEQYF. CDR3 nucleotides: TGTGCCAGCAGCGCTTACTCGGACCAAGCCTACGAGCAGTACTTC.

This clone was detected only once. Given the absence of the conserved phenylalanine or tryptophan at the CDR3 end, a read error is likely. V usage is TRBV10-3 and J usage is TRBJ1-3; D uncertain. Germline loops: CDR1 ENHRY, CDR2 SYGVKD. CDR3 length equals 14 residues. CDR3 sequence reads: CAIRAGLSGNSIYC. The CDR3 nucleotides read TGTGCCATCAGGGCTGGACTCTCTGGAAACTCCATATATTGT.

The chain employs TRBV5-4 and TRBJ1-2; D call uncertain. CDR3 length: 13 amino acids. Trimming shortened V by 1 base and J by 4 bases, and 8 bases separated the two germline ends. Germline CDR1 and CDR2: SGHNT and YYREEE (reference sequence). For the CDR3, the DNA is TGTGCCAGCAGCTTGCTACAGAGCTATGGCTACACCTTC. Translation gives CASSLLQSYGYTF.

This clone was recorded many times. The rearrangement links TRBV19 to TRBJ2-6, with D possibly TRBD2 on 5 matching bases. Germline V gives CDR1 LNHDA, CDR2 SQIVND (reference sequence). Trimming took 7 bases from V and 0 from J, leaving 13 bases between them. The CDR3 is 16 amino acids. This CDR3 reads CASKLLRGSGANVLTF. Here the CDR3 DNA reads TGTGCCAGTAAGCTGCTCCGGGGCTCTGGGGCCAACGTCCTGACTTTC.

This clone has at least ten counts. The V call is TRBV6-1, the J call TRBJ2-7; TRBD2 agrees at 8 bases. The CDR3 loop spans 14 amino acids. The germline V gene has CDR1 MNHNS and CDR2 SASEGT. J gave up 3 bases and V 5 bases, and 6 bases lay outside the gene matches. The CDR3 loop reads CASSKTGGVYEQYF. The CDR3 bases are TGTGCCAGCAGTAAAACGGGAGGGGTCTACGAGCAGTACTTC.

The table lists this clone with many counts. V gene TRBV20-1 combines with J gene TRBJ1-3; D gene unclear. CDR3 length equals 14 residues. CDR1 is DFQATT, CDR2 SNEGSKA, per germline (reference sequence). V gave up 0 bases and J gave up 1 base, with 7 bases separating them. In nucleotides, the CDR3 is TGCAGTGCTAGAGATTTTTATTCTGGAAACACCATATATTTT. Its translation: CSARDFYSGNTIYF.

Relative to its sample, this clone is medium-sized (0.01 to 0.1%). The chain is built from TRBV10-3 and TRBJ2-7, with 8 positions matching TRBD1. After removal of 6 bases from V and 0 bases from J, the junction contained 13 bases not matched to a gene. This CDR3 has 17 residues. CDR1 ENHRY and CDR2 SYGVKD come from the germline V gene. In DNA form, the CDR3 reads TGTGCCATCAGCAGTAGGACAGGGAAAGAATCCTCCTACGAGCAGTACTTC. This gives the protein CAISSRTGKESSYEQYF.

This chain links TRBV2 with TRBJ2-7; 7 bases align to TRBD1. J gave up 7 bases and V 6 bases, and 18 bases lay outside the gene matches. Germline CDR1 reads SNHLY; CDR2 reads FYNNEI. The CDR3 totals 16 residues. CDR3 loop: CASRSPPGQQTVEQYF. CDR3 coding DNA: TGTGCCAGCAGATCGCCTCCGGGACAGCAGACGGTGGAGCAGTACTTC.

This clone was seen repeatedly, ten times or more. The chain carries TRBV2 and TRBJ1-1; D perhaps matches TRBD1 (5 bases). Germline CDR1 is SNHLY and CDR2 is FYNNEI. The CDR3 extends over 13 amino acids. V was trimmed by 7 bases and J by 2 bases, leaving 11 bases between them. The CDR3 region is CASNGQGNTEAFF. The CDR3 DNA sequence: TGTGCCAGCAATGGGCAGGGTAACACTGAAGCTTTCTTT.

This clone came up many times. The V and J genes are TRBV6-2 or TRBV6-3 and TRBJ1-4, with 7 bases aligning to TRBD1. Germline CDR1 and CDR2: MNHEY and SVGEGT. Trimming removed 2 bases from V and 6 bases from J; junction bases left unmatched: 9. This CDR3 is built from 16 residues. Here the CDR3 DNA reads TGTGCCAGCAGTTACACCTTACAGGGGTCCGATGAAAAACTGTTTTTT. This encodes CASSYTLQGSDEKLFF.

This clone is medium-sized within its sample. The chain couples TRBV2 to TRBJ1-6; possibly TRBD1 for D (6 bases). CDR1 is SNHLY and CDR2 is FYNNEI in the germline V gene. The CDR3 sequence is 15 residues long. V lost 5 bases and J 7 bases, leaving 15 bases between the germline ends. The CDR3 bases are TGTGCCAGCAGTCCAAACAGGGTAATAAATTCACCCCTCCACTTT. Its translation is CASSPNRVINSPLHF.

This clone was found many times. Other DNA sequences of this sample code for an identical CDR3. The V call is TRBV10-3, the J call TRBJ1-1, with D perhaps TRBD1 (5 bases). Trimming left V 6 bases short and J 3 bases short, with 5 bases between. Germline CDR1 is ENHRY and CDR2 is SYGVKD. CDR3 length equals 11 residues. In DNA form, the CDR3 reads TGTGCCATCAGGGGGGACACTGAAGCTTTCTTT. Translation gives CAIRGDTEAFF.

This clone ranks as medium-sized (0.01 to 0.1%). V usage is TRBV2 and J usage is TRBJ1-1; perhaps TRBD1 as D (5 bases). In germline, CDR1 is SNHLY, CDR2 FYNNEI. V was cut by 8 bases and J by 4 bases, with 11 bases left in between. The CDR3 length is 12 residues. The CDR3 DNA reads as TGTGCCAGCGGGGGGGTTGGCACTGAAGCTTTCTTT. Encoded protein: CASGGVGTEAFF.

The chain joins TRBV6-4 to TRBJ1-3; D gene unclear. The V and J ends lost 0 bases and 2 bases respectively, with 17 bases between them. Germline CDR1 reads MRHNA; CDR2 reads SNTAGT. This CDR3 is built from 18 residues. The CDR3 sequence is CASSDSTPPGAAGNTIYF. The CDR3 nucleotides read TGTGCCAGCAGTGACTCGACCCCCCCAGGCGCCGCTGGAAACACCATATATTTT.

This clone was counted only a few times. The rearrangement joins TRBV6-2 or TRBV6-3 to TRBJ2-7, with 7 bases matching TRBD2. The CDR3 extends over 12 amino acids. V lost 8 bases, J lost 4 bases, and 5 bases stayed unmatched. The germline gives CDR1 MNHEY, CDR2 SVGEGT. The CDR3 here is CASGRGSYEQYF. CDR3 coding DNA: TGTGCCAGCGGTCGCGGGAGTTACGAGCAGTACTTC.